The source of this TCR beta chain is a study of blood T cell repertoires in COVID-19. The CDR3 length is 16 residues. V gave up 3 bases and J gave up 3 bases, with 18 bases separating them. Clones were sequenced by immunoSEQ multiplex PCR, and TCRdb holds only the in-frame ones, with some missing. Among fewer than 350,000 clones, 87% were seen once, and the ten largest hold approximately 9.9%. Patients in Seattle were enrolled during active infection, then followed longitudinally. The source is a man aged 25-45 years with COVID-19, enrolled during active disease. The gene calls are TRBV5-3 and TRBJ1-1, with D perhaps matching TRBD1 (6 bases). TRBV5-3 is flagged as an ORF with uncertain function. The specimen sequenced was peripheral blood. CDR3 in amino acids: CARSWLEGVMDTEAFF. In DNA, the CDR3 is TGTGCCAGAAGCTGGCTTGAGGGGGTTATGGACACTGAAGCTTTCTTT.